The clone carrying this T cell receptor (beta chain) was counted only a few times. TCRdb reprocessed the 5' RACE reads with MiXCR, giving one entry per CDR3 protein. The sample lists about 58,000 distinct CDR3 sequences, about 5.6% seen once, with 25% to 40% in the top ten. The sample comes from a study of T cells after yellow fever vaccination. V was clipped by 0 bases and J by 8 bases; unmatched bases: 11. The length of the CDR3 is 17 residues. The germline CDR1 and CDR2 sequences are LNHNV and YYDKDF (reference sequence). This TCR derives from a man in his late teens or twenties who received the YFV17D yellow fever vaccine. Sequenced material: PBMCs, either bulk or a sorted T-cell subset (CD4+, CD8+, memory, or dextramer-sorted; not recorded which), taken on the day of the yellow fever booster vaccination. The chain carries TRBV15 and TRBJ1-4; 8 bases line up with TRBD1. The chain's CDR3 is CATSRDPPGGEWEKLFF. CDR3 nucleotide sequence: TGTGCCACCAGCAGAGATCCGCCAGGGGGCGAATGGGAAAAACTGTTTTTT.